The rows below give T cell receptor beta chains drawn from one sample of a study of shared clonotypes between healthy human individuals. The assay was immunoSEQ multiplex PCR, and TCRdb's table has in-frame clones only and misses some. The table lists more than 600,000 clones, roughly 94% of them singletons. The sample consisted of naive CD8+ T cells sorted from blood. The source of these receptors is a man aged 25 to 40 in good health. CDR3s include the opening cysteine and the closing phenylalanine or tryptophan. Each record gives: V gene, J gene, clone size, D gene, CDR3 protein, CDR3 DNA. D genes are given only for firm matches. Size values are once, few and many counts, or a class for expanded clones, and some rows have none.

v_call: TRBV14
j_call: TRBJ2-7
clone_size: -
d_call: TRBD1
cdr3_aa: CASSQEQGQRYF
cdr3_nt: TGTGCCAGCAGCCAAGAACAGGGGCAACGGTACTTC

v_call: TRBV9
j_call: TRBJ1-3
clone_size: -
d_call: TRBD1
cdr3_aa: CASSARQGDGNTIYF
cdr3_nt: TGTGCCAGCAGCGCCCGCCAGGGGGATGGAAACACCATATATTTT

v_call: TRBV6-1
j_call: TRBJ2-4
clone_size: -
d_call: -
cdr3_aa: CASSGTRSGENIQYF
cdr3_nt: TGTGCCAGCAGTGGTACAAGGTCAGGAGAGAACATTCAGTACTTC

v_call: TRBV6-6
j_call: TRBJ2-1
clone_size: -
d_call: -
cdr3_aa: CASSYGGGPPFNEQFF
cdr3_nt: TGTGCCAGCAGTTACGGGGGGGGGCCCCCGTTCAATGAGCAGTTCTTC

v_call: TRBV13
j_call: TRBJ2-1
clone_size: -
d_call: TRBD1
cdr3_aa: CASSPRGQGLAEQFF
cdr3_nt: TGTGCCAGCAGCCCCCGAGGACAGGGCCTGGCTGAGCAGTTCTTC

v_call: TRBV30
j_call: TRBJ2-7
clone_size: -
d_call: -
cdr3_aa: CAWSGDAFLEQYF
cdr3_nt: TGTGCCTGGAGTGGGGACGCTTTCCTCGAGCAGTACTTC

v_call: TRBV5-1
j_call: TRBJ2-5
clone_size: -
d_call: TRBD2
cdr3_aa: CASSFILAGGNETQYF
cdr3_nt: TGCGCCAGCAGCTTCATTCTAGCGGGAGGGAACGAGACCCAGTACTTC

v_call: TRBV7-9
j_call: TRBJ2-7
clone_size: few
d_call: -
cdr3_aa: CASSQGAGKNEQYF
cdr3_nt: TGTGCCAGCAGCCAAGGGGCAGGGAAAAACGAGCAGTACTTC

v_call: TRBV10-3
j_call: TRBJ2-1
clone_size: -
d_call: TRBD2
cdr3_aa: CAISEQSGRGDEQFF
cdr3_nt: TGTGCCATCAGTGAGCAGAGCGGGAGAGGCGATGAGCAGTTCTTC

v_call: TRBV15
j_call: TRBJ2-6
clone_size: -
d_call: TRBD1
cdr3_aa: CATSREGQANVLTF
cdr3_nt: TGTGCCACCAGCAGAGAGGGACAGGCAAACGTCCTGACTTTC

v_call: TRBV9
j_call: TRBJ2-7
clone_size: -
d_call: TRBD2
cdr3_aa: CASSVGLGAGGSYEQYF
cdr3_nt: TGTGCCAGCAGCGTAGGACTCGGAGCGGGAGGTTCCTACGAGCAGTACTTC

v_call: TRBV7-9
j_call: TRBJ2-7
clone_size: -
d_call: TRBD2
cdr3_aa: CVSSHRLAGGAYEQYF
cdr3_nt: TGTGTCAGCAGCCACCGACTAGCGGGAGGTGCCTACGAGCAGTACTTC

v_call: TRBV27
j_call: TRBJ2-3
clone_size: -
d_call: -
cdr3_aa: CASSLSNGPRSTQYF
cdr3_nt: TGTGCCAGCAGTTTATCGAACGGGCCCAGGAGTACGCAGTATTTT

v_call: TRBV7-9
j_call: TRBJ1-1
clone_size: -
d_call: -
cdr3_aa: CASSPAEVGDTEAFF
cdr3_nt: TGTGCCAGCAGCCCCGCGGAGGTGGGTGACACTGAAGCTTTCTTT

v_call: TRBV29-1
j_call: TRBJ2-7
clone_size: once
d_call: TRBD2
cdr3_aa: CSVGLAGRGLGEQYF
cdr3_nt: TGCAGCGTTGGACTAGCGGGACGGGGGCTGGGCGAGCAGTACTTC

v_call: TRBV4-1
j_call: TRBJ1-4
clone_size: -
d_call: TRBD1
cdr3_aa: CASTGPKGEKLFF
cdr3_nt: TGCGCCTCGACAGGGCCCAAAGGTGAAAAACTGTTTTTT

v_call: TRBV27
j_call: TRBJ2-1
clone_size: -
d_call: TRBD2
cdr3_aa: CASSQSAGLMMYEQFF
cdr3_nt: TGTGCCAGCAGCCAAAGCGCGGGACTAATGATGTATGAGCAGTTCTTC

v_call: TRBV18
j_call: TRBJ1-1
clone_size: -
d_call: TRBD1
cdr3_aa: CASSANPGQLNTEAFF
cdr3_nt: TGTGCCAGCTCAGCCAATCCGGGACAGTTGAACACTGAAGCTTTCTTT

v_call: TRBV25-1
j_call: TRBJ2-7
clone_size: -
d_call: -
cdr3_aa: CASRGNYEQYF
cdr3_nt: TGTGCCAGCAGGGGGAACTACGAGCAGTACTTC

v_call: TRBV25-1
j_call: TRBJ2-5
clone_size: -
d_call: -
cdr3_aa: CASSELVGGLGVETQYF
cdr3_nt: TGTGCCAGCAGTGAACTTGTCGGGGGCTTAGGGGTAGAGACCCAGTACTTC

v_call: TRBV4-1
j_call: TRBJ1-4
clone_size: -
d_call: -
cdr3_aa: CASSQEGIVGEKLFF
cdr3_nt: TGCGCCAGCAGCCAAGAAGGTATTGTTGGGGAAAAACTGTTTTTT

v_call: TRBV12-5
j_call: TRBJ2-1
clone_size: -
d_call: -
cdr3_aa: CASGLGTNEQFF
cdr3_nt: TGTGCTAGTGGTTTGGGTACAAATGAGCAGTTCTTC

v_call: TRBV30
j_call: TRBJ1-5
clone_size: once
d_call: TRBD1
cdr3_aa: CAWSRDSSNQPQHF
cdr3_nt: TGTGCCTGGAGTAGGGACAGCAGCAATCAGCCCCAGCATTTT

v_call: TRBV5-4
j_call: TRBJ2-7
clone_size: -
d_call: -
cdr3_aa: CASSTGLLREQYF
cdr3_nt: TGTGCCAGCAGTACGGGGTTACTACGTGAGCAGTACTTC

v_call: TRBV7-7
j_call: TRBJ2-2
clone_size: -
d_call: -
cdr3_aa: CASSPGPRDGTGELFF
cdr3_nt: TGTGCTAGCAGCCCCGGCCCCAGGGATGGCACCGGGGAGCTGTTTTTT

v_call: TRBV29-1
j_call: TRBJ2-7
clone_size: once
d_call: -
cdr3_aa: CSVPGTPNSYEQYF
cdr3_nt: TGCAGCGTCCCCGGGACACCGAACTCCTACGAGCAGTACTTC

v_call: TRBV9
j_call: TRBJ1-1
clone_size: few
d_call: -
cdr3_aa: CASIIGGEAFF
cdr3_nt: TGTGCCAGCATCATAGGGGGTGAAGCTTTCTTT

v_call: TRBV11-2
j_call: TRBJ2-7
clone_size: -
d_call: -
cdr3_aa: CASSPLSGRVPEYF
cdr3_nt: TGTGCCAGCAGCCCTTTATCGGGGCGGGTGCCTGAGTACTTC

v_call: TRBV2
j_call: TRBJ2-7
clone_size: -
d_call: TRBD1
cdr3_aa: CASRGPRQGLYEQYF
cdr3_nt: TGTGCCAGCCGGGGTCCGAGACAGGGCTTGTACGAGCAGTACTTC

v_call: TRBV11-2
j_call: TRBJ2-1
clone_size: -
d_call: TRBD2
cdr3_aa: CASSLNLGTSQNEQFF
cdr3_nt: TGTGCCAGCAGCTTAAACCTAGGGACTAGCCAAAATGAGCAGTTCTTC

v_call: TRBV5-1
j_call: TRBJ2-2
clone_size: -
d_call: -
cdr3_aa: CASSFFLGTEELFF
cdr3_nt: TGCGCCAGCAGCTTCTTTTTAGGGACCGAGGAGCTGTTTTTT

v_call: TRBV5-1
j_call: TRBJ2-1
clone_size: -
d_call: TRBD1
cdr3_aa: CASSLGQGWEQFF
cdr3_nt: TGCGCCAGCAGCTTGGGACAGGGGTGGGAGCAGTTCTTC

v_call: TRBV25-1
j_call: TRBJ2-5
clone_size: -
d_call: -
cdr3_aa: CASSEKGRNQETQYF
cdr3_nt: TGTGCCAGCAGTGAAAAAGGCCGGAACCAAGAGACCCAGTACTTC

v_call: TRBV28
j_call: TRBJ2-3
clone_size: -
d_call: TRBD2
cdr3_aa: CARGRREGDTDTQYF
cdr3_nt: TGTGCCAGAGGTCGGCGGGAGGGAGACACAGATACGCAGTATTTT

v_call: TRBV11-1
j_call: TRBJ2-7
clone_size: -
d_call: -
cdr3_aa: CASSPKGGQIYEQYF
cdr3_nt: TGTGCCAGCAGCCCAAAGGGTGGGCAGATCTACGAGCAGTACTTC

v_call: TRBV7-9
j_call: TRBJ2-3
clone_size: -
d_call: TRBD2
cdr3_aa: CASSPAASGATDTQYF
cdr3_nt: TGTGCCAGCAGCCCAGCCGCTAGCGGGGCCACAGATACGCAGTATTTT

v_call: TRBV7-9
j_call: TRBJ2-5
clone_size: -
d_call: TRBD1
cdr3_aa: CASSFEGQGVETQYF
cdr3_nt: TGTGCCAGCAGCTTCGAGGGACAGGGGGTAGAGACCCAGTACTTC

v_call: TRBV7-8
j_call: TRBJ2-7
clone_size: -
d_call: -
cdr3_aa: CASSPQKTYEQYF
cdr3_nt: TGTGCCAGCAGCCCCCAGAAGACCTACGAGCAGTACTTC

v_call: TRBV19
j_call: TRBJ2-1
clone_size: -
d_call: -
cdr3_aa: CASSIFAGSYNEQFF
cdr3_nt: TGTGCCAGTAGTATTTTCGCGGGCTCCTACAATGAGCAGTTCTTC

v_call: TRBV11-3
j_call: TRBJ2-5
clone_size: -
d_call: TRBD1
cdr3_aa: CASSSRTGPETQYF
cdr3_nt: TGTGCCAGCAGCAGCCGGACAGGGCCAGAGACCCAGTACTTC

v_call: TRBV12-5
j_call: TRBJ2-7
clone_size: -
d_call: TRBD1
cdr3_aa: CASGLLGTATYEQYF
cdr3_nt: TGTGCTAGTGGTTTGCTGGGGACAGCTACCTACGAGCAGTACTTC

v_call: TRBV5-5
j_call: TRBJ2-3
clone_size: -
d_call: TRBD2
cdr3_aa: CASSSGTSLRYF
cdr3_nt: TGTGCCAGCAGTTCCGGGACTAGTCTACGGTATTTT

v_call: TRBV12-5
j_call: TRBJ2-2
clone_size: once
d_call: TRBD1
cdr3_aa: CASGAGGDTGELFF
cdr3_nt: TGTGCTAGTGGTGCAGGGGGCGACACCGGGGAGCTGTTTTTT

v_call: TRBV7-9
j_call: TRBJ2-7
clone_size: -
d_call: -
cdr3_aa: CASSSPTGTAYEQYF
cdr3_nt: TGTGCCAGCAGCTCCCCCACCGGTACAGCCTACGAGCAGTACTTC